One and the same sample provided the 6 T cell receptor beta chains below, sequenced in a study of cytomegalovirus exposure and HLA in healthy donors. The PCR employed 60 Vbeta primers together with 13 Jbeta primers. Here immunoSEQ multiplex PCR was the method, and the copy in TCRdb shows in-frame clones only, minus some. The sample lists about 110,000 clones; around 64% were seen once. The sequencing sample was made of PBMCs. All receptors derive from a man younger than 45 in good health and CMV-seropositive.

V and J are TRBV29-1 and TRBJ1-1; perhaps TRBD1 as D (5 bases). V was cut by 7 bases and J by 4 bases, with 10 bases left in between. The CDR3 extends over 11 amino acids. Germline assignment: CDR1 SQVTM and CDR2 ANQGSEA. The CDR3 region is CSARGGTEAFF. The CDR3 DNA reads as TGCAGCGCCCGGGGGGGCACTGAAGCTTTCTTT.

This chain uses TRBV4-1 with TRBJ2-6; 7 bases align to TRBD1. CDR3 size: 16 residues. V was pared by 8 bases and J by 0 bases, with 7 bases of the junction left unmatched. Germline-derived CDR1 and CDR2 are MGHRA and YSYEKL. As DNA, the CDR3 is TGCGCCAGCCGGGGACAGCTAGGCTCTGGGGCCAACGTCCTGACTTTC. Amino acid sequence: CASRGQLGSGANVLTF.

This clone showed up just once. The chain has TRBV6-1 and TRBJ2-1; TRBD1 agrees at 10 bases. The germline gives CDR1 MNHNS, CDR2 SASEGT. Trimming cost V 4 bases and J 5 bases; bases outside gene matches: 8. This CDR3 is built from 16 residues. The CDR3 DNA reads as TGTGCCAGCAGTGGGCTACCGGGACAGGGGAACAATGAGCAGTTCTTC. Amino acid sequence: CASSGLPGQGNNEQFF.

The V and J genes are TRBV5-1 and TRBJ2-4; 8 bases fit TRBD1. Per germline, CDR1 SGHRS and CDR2 YFSETQ. Trimming at V came to 0 bases and at J to 0 bases, leaving 5 bases not matched to a gene. The CDR3 covers 17 residues. CDR3 sequence reads: CASSLGTGIIAKNIQYF. CDR3 DNA: TGCGCCAGCAGCTTGGGGACAGGGATAATAGCCAAAAACATTCAGTACTTC.

V gene TRBV4-2 combines with J gene TRBJ2-7; D may be TRBD1 (6 bases). Germline assignment: CDR1 LGHNA and CDR2 YNFKEQ. CDR3 size: 16 residues. V dropped 0 bases and J dropped 2 bases, with 14 bases sitting between them. CDR3 in amino acids: CASSQDQGEGAYEQYF. CDR3 DNA sequence: TGTGCCAGCAGCCAAGATCAAGGCGAGGGGGCCTACGAGCAGTACTTC.

This clone occurred once. The chain links TRBV7-2 to TRBJ1-2; possibly TRBD1 for D (5 bases). The CDR3 is 16 residues long. Per germline, CDR1 SGHTA and CDR2 FQGNSA. Trimming stripped 1 base from V and 4 bases from J, with 16 bases between. The CDR3 DNA reads as TGTGCCAGCAGCTTAGGGCCCCAGGGCAATGTCTATGGCTACACCTTC. Translation gives CASSLGPQGNVYGYTF.